This T cell receptor (beta chain) was recorded in a study of T cell repertoires in cytomegalovirus infection. Background on the study: Public TCR beta signatures provided an indication of both CMV infection and a matching HLA type.

One entry per CDR3 protein results from TCRdb running MiXCR on the reads. The sample records 150,000 to 200,000 distinct CDR3 sequences, about 30% being singletons. Per germline, CDR1 SGHRS and CDR2 YFSETQ. There are 14 residues in the CDR3. V dropped 4 bases and J dropped 3 bases, with 13 bases sitting between them. Study-wide points: Dominating the ex vivo response were TCR beta clonotypes that were CMV-specific and HLA-C-restricted.

This clonotype turned up a few times. Its antigen remains unknown. The sequence was obtained from a human donor in good health (CMV status not recorded). Some clones in this sample may be carry-over from other donors' samples. Material for sequencing was PBMCs. The chain uses TRBV5-1 and TRBJ1-1; D is perhaps TRBD1 (5 bases). The CDR3 region is CASSREGRDTEAFF. CDR3 DNA: TGCGCCAGCAGCCGGGAGGGGCGGGACACTGAAGCTTTCTTT.